The 20 T cell receptor beta chains below were found in one sample sequenced in a study of cytomegalovirus exposure and HLA in healthy donors. The PCR had 60 Vbeta and 13 Jbeta primers. Here immunoSEQ multiplex PCR was the method, and the copy in TCRdb shows in-frame clones only, minus some. The sample holds about 110,000 clones; 71% are singletons and the top ten take less than 3%. The sample taken for sequencing was PBMCs. The receptors here all came from a female donor in good health and CMV-seronegative.

In its sample, this clone was seen a few times. The rearrangement joins TRBV7-2 to TRBJ2-1; weak D call: TRBD2 (6 bases). CDR3 length: 17 residues. The V gene's germline CDR1 is SGHTA and CDR2 FQGNSA. Trimming shortened V by 0 bases and J by 3 bases, and 15 bases separated the two germline ends. The CDR3 spells CASSLARTGVGYNEQFF. CDR3 nucleotides: TGTGCCAGCAGCTTAGCCCGTACGGGAGTCGGCTACAATGAGCAGTTCTTC.

Regarding this clone: One base separates it from a far larger clone, so it is likely a read error. This sequence joins TRBV7-2 and TRBJ2-7; D gene uncertain. CDR3 length: 12 amino acids. Germline CDR1 reads SGHTA; CDR2 reads FQGNSA. V was shortened by 4 bases and J by 0 bases, with 4 bases between the two germline ends. CDR3 amino acids: CASSSSSYEQYF. The CDR3, as DNA: TGTGCCAGCAGCTCGAGCTCCTACGAGCAGTACTTC.

The V call is TRBV7-6, the J call TRBJ2-1; 12 bases agree with TRBD2. The CDR3 has 22 amino acids. The V gene's germline CDR1 is SGHVS and CDR2 FNYEAQ. J gave up 2 bases and V 3 bases, and 20 bases lay outside the gene matches. CDR3 amino acids: CASSFRTSGIPWGPPAYNEQFF. The CDR3 DNA sequence: TGTGCCAGCAGCTTCCGGACTAGCGGGATCCCATGGGGACCTCCGGCCTACAATGAGCAGTTCTTC.

This clone was seen more than once but under ten times. This chain connects TRBV7-2 to TRBJ1-1, with TRBD1 as a possible D gene (6 bases). Trimming stripped 1 base from V and 2 bases from J, with 11 bases between. The CDR3 has 15 amino acids. Germline V CDR1 and CDR2: SGHTA, FQGNSA. The CDR3 spells CASSLVWDTNTEAFF. The CDR3 region has the DNA TGTGCCAGCAGCTTAGTTTGGGACACTAACACTGAAGCTTTCTTT. Drawing the rest from reference TRBV7-2 and TRBJ1-1, the complete variable domain is GAGVSQSPSNKVTEKGKDVELRCDPISGHTALYWYRQSLGQGLEFLIYFQGNSAPDKSGLPSDRFSAERTGGSVSTLTIQRTQQEDSAVYLCASSLVWDTNTEAFFGQGTRLTVV.

V and J are TRBV5-1 and TRBJ1-2, with D unresolved. Germline CDR1 reads SGHRS; CDR2 reads YFSETQ. The CDR3 loop spans 13 amino acids. V lost 2 bases to trimming and J lost 2 bases, with 7 bases between them. CDR3 coding DNA: TGCGCCAGCAGCTTAAATGAGAACTATGGCTACACCTTC. Its protein product is CASSLNENYGYTF.

The J gene is TRBJ1-3, the V gene TRBV7-6; 7 positions agree with TRBD1. This CDR3 has 15 residues. CDR1 and CDR2 (germline): SGHVS, FNYEAQ. The junction had 4 bases not matched to a gene; V was cut back by 5 bases and J by 0 bases. The CDR3 nucleotides are TGTGCCAGCAGCGGCGGGACAGCCTCTGGAAACACCATATATTTT. This codes for CASSGGTASGNTIYF.

This clone showed up just a few times. The gene calls are TRBV7-6 and TRBJ2-2, with a possible D match to TRBD1 (6 bases). The V gene's germline CDR1 is SGHVS and CDR2 FNYEAQ. Between the trimmed V and J ends, which lost 5 bases and 3 bases, there was a span of 13 bases. The CDR3 consists of 15 residues. The CDR3 sequence: CASSPGTQDTGELFF. The CDR3 nucleotides are TGTGCCAGCAGCCCCGGGACACAAGACACCGGGGAGCTGTTTTTT.

The chain employs TRBV23-1 and TRBJ1-2, with a tentative D call TRBD1 (5 bases). TRBV23-1 is sorted into the ORF group, with uncertain function. V gave up 11 bases and J gave up 0 bases, with 22 bases separating them. The CDR3 is 16 amino acids. The CDR3 DNA is TGCGCCGGACATTTGTGGGAGGGGAGGGCTAACTATGGCTACACCTTC. Translation gives CAGHLWEGRANYGYTF.

The V call is TRBV28, the J call TRBJ2-7; 15 bases agree with TRBD2. Germline V gene data show CDR1 as MDHEN and CDR2 as SYDVKM. This CDR3 has 14 residues. The trim removed 8 bases at V and 4 bases at J, leaving 3 bases unmatched. The CDR3 protein is CASLGTSGRYEQYF. CDR3 nucleotides: TGTGCCAGCCTCGGGACTAGCGGGAGGTACGAGCAGTACTTC.

This clone was detected a few times. V usage is TRBV28 and J usage is TRBJ2-7, with 7 positions matching TRBD1. V was pared by 5 bases and J by 3 bases, with 10 bases of the junction left unmatched. This CDR3 has 15 amino acids. CDR1 and CDR2 from the germline V gene are MDHEN and SYDVKM. The CDR3 protein is CASSNLRRTGYEQYF. The CDR3 nucleotides read TGTGCCAGCAGTAATCTTCGGCGGACAGGCTACGAGCAGTACTTC. The variable domain in full, with the rest retrieved from reference TRBV28 and TRBJ2-7, is DVKVTQSSRYLVKRTGEKVFLECVQDMDHENMFWYRQDPGLGLRLIYFSYDVKMKEKGDIPEGYSVSREKKERFSLILESASTNQTSMYLCASSNLRRTGYEQYFGPGTRLTVT.

This rearrangement joins TRBV7-9 to TRBJ2-1, with 7 positions matching TRBD2. CDR3 size: 18 residues. Germline values: CDR1 SEHNR, CDR2 FQNEAQ (reference sequence). J gave up 1 base and V 3 bases, and 12 bases lay outside the gene matches. In nucleotides, the CDR3 is TGTGCCAGCAGCTTCACTCTGGGAGGGCCCTCGTCCTACAATGAGCAGTTCTTC. It is translated as CASSFTLGGPSSYNEQFF.

This clone turned up a few times. This chain joins TRBV2 and TRBJ2-3, with 9 nucleotides matching TRBD1. The CDR3 has 14 amino acids. Germline trimming cut 6 bases from V and 9 bases from J; bases unmatched to any gene: 10. CDR1 and CDR2 from the germline V gene are SNHLY and FYNNEI. DNA of the CDR3: TGTGCCAGCAGAGACCGGGACAGGGCTCTGACGCAGTATTTT. Its translation: CASRDRDRALTQYF. Full variable domain (missing parts from reference TRBV2 and TRBJ2-3): EPEVTQTPSHQVTQMGQEVILRCVPISNHLYFYWYRQILGQKVEFLVSFYNNEISEKSEIFDDQFSVERPDGSNFTLKIRSTKLEDSAMYFCASRDRDRALTQYFGPGTRLTVL.

This chain joins TRBV6-1 and TRBJ2-1; D possibly corresponds to TRBD2 (6 bases). The CDR3 totals 15 residues. CDR1 is MNHNS and CDR2 is SASEGT in the germline V gene. The V end was cut by 7 bases, the J end by 10 bases, with 23 bases between. Written as DNA, the CDR3 is TGTGCCAGCACTGGTCCGGGCAGTGCGGAGGGGGAGCAGTTCTTC. It specifies CASTGPGSAEGEQFF.

The chain couples TRBV28 to TRBJ2-1, with 10 bases aligning to TRBD2. The CDR3 runs to 16 residues. V was pared by 6 bases and J by 5 bases, with 10 bases of the junction left unmatched. The germline V gene encodes CDR1 MDHEN and CDR2 SYDVKM. The CDR3 protein is CASRRRAGTSDNEQFF. The CDR3 DNA is TGTGCCAGCAGAAGGCGCGCCGGGACTAGCGACAATGAGCAGTTCTTC.

This clone was seen only a few times. The chain carries TRBV30 and TRBJ1-2; tentative D call: TRBD1 (5 bases). The CDR3 has 13 amino acids. V was trimmed by 0 bases and J by 9 bases, leaving 14 bases between them. CDR1 and CDR2 (germline): GTSNPN, SVGIG (reference sequence). CDR3: CAWSVLVGGSYTF. CDR3 sequence (DNA): TGTGCCTGGAGTGTACTTGTGGGGGGGAGCTACACCTTC.

CDR3 sequence reads: CSVGHPWTGDGYTF. CDR3 in DNA: TGCAGCGTTGGCCACCCGTGGACAGGGGATGGCTACACCTTC. The chain couples TRBV29-1 to TRBJ1-2, with TRBD1 identical over 9 bases. The J segment lost 6 bases and the V segment lost 4 bases, leaving 9 bases of the junction unmatched. The CDR3 is 14 amino acids. Germline values: CDR1 SQVTM, CDR2 ANQGSEA.

This clone was counted between two and nine times. The chain couples TRBV7-9 to TRBJ1-2; TRBD1 agrees at 7 bases. The CDR3 runs to 13 residues. J gave up 6 bases and V 6 bases, and 7 bases lay outside the gene matches. Germline values: CDR1 SEHNR, CDR2 FQNEAQ (reference sequence). The CDR3 bases are TGTGCCAGCAGTTCGACAGGGAATGATGGCTACACCTTC. This translates into CASSSTGNDGYTF.

This clone has just a few counts. The chain carries TRBV28 and TRBJ2-2; TRBD1 might be the D (5 bases). This CDR3 spans 15 amino acids. V lost 6 bases, J lost 5 bases, and 16 bases lay in between. From germline, CDR1 is MDHEN and CDR2 SYDVKM. The DNA for the CDR3 is TGTGCCAGCAGACCGCACAGGCTATTAACCGGGGAGCTGTTTTTT. It specifies CASRPHRLLTGELFF.

This chain uses TRBV7-2 with TRBJ2-7; TRBD2 aligns across 11 bases. Trimming at V came to 5 bases and at J to 3 bases, leaving 9 bases not matched to a gene. The CDR3 loop spans 16 amino acids. Germline CDR1 SGHTA, CDR2 FQGNSA. The CDR3 spells CASSLTLAGGRYEQYF. In DNA, the CDR3 is TGTGCCAGCAGCCTAACTCTAGCGGGAGGCCGCTACGAGCAGTACTTC.

The rearrangement uses TRBV7-2 and TRBJ2-7; the D is unclear. Trimming cost V 2 bases and J 3 bases, with 14 bases left between them. The CDR3 is 15 residues long. Germline-derived CDR1 and CDR2 are SGHTA and FQGNSA. CDR3 nucleotides: TGTGCCAGCAGCTTAATCCCCGTGCAGCGCTACGAGCAGTACTTC. Its translation: CASSLIPVQRYEQYF.